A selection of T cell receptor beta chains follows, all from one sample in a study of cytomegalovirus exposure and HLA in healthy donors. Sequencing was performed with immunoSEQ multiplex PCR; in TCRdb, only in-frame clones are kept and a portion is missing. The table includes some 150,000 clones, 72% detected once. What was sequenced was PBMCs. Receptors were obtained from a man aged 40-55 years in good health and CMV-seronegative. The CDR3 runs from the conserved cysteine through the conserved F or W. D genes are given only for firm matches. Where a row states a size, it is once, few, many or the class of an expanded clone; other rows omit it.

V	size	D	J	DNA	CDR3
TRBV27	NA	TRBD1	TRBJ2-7	TGTGCCAGCAGCCCCATCATGAGACAGGGCCACGAGCAGTACTTC	CASSPIMRQGHEQYF
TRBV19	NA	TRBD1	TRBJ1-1	TGTGCCAGTAGTCCAACAGGGGTGGTCACTGAAGCTTTCTTT	CASSPTGVVTEAFF
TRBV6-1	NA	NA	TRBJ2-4	TGTGCCAGCAGTTCAGGCCCCATTTCCAAAAACATTCAGTACTTC	CASSSGPISKNIQYF
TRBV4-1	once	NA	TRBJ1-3	TGCGCCAGCAGCCACTTAGCAGGGAACACCATATATTTT	CASSHLAGNTIYF
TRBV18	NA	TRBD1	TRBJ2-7	TGTGCCAGCTCACCAGGGACAGGGGTTGAGCAGTACTTC	CASSPGTGVEQYF
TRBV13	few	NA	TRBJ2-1	TGTGCCAGCAGCTTGAGGAAGAATGAGCAGTTCTTC	CASSLRKNEQFF
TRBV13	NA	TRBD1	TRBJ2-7	TGTGCCAGCAGCGCAACCGGGACAGGTCCATACTCCTACGAGCAGTACTTC	CASSATGTGPYSYEQYF
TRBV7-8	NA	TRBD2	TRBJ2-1	TGTGCCAGCAGCAAACGGACTAGTTTTAAAGGATCCTACAATGAGCAGTTCTTC	CASSKRTSFKGSYNEQFF
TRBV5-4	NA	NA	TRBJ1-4	TGTGCCAGCAAACCTCAGGGCTCTGAAAAACTGTTTTTT	CASKPQGSEKLFF
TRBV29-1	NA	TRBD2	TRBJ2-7	TGCAGCGTGCTAGCGGGAGACCACTACGAGCAGTACTTC	CSVLAGDHYEQYF
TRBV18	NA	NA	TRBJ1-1	TGTGCCAGCACACCCCCCTGGACAAAAAACACTGAAGCTTTCTTT	CASTPPWTKNTEAFF
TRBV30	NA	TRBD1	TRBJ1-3	TGTGCCTGGAGCCCTCAGTGGGGGACAGGTCACTCTGGAAACACCATATATTTT	CAWSPQWGTGHSGNTIYF
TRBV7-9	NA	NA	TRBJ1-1	TGTTCCAGCAGCTTAGGGGGTCGGGGCACTGAAGCTTTCTTT	CSSSLGGRGTEAFF
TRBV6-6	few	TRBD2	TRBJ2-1	TGTGCCAGCAGTTACTCGGGACTAGGGGATGAGCAGTTCTTC	CASSYSGLGDEQFF
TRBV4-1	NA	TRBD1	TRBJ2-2	TGCGCCAGCAGCCCAGGGACAGGGGGTAACACCGGGGAGCTGTTTTTT	CASSPGTGGNTGELFF
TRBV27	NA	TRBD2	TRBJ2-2	TGTGCTAGCAGAAAGATAACCGGGACTACGAACACCGGGGAGCTGTTTTTT	CASRKITGTTNTGELFF
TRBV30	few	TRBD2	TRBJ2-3	TGTGCCTGGAGCGAAACCCCGGGGGGATTTACAGATACGCAGTATTTT	CAWSETPGGFTDTQYF
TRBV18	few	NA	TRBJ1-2	TGTGCCAGCTCTCTAGACAGTAACTATGGCTACACCTTC	CASSLDSNYGYTF
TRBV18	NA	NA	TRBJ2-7	TGTGCCAGCTCACCAGCTCAGGGCTACGAGCAGTACTTC	CASSPAQGYEQYF
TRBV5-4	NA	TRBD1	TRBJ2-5	TGTGCCAGCAGCCCTCCCGGGACAGACCAAGAGACCCAGTACTTC	CASSPPGTDQETQYF
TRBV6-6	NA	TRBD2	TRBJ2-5	TGTGCCAGCGGGACTAGCGGGGGGCCCCAAGAGACCCAGTACTTC	CASGTSGGPQETQYF
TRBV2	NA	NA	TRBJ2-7	TGTGCCAGCGGGGCGAACAGCCCCAACGAGCAGTACTTC	CASGANSPNEQYF
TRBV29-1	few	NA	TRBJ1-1	TGCAGCGTTGAAGATGAGGGACTTACATTCACTGAAGCTTTCTTT	CSVEDEGLTFTEAFF
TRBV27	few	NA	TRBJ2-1	TGTGCCATTCGGGGAACTAACAGCAATGAGCAGTTCTTC	CAIRGTNSNEQFF
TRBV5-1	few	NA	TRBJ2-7	TGCGCCAGCAGCTTGGAGACTTTCCAGGGGTACGAGCAGTACTTC	CASSLETFQGYEQYF
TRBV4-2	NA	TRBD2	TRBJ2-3	TGTGCCAGCAGCCCCAGGACTAGCGGGGGGGCGAGTATTCCGCAGTATTTT	CASSPRTSGGASIPQYF
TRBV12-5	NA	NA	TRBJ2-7	TGTGCTAGTGGTTCTCAGGGTGAGCAGTACTTC	CASGSQGEQYF
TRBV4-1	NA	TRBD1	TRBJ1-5	TGCGCCAGCAGCCAACTACAGGGGGCGCGAGGCAATCAGCCCCAGCATTTT	CASSQLQGARGNQPQHF
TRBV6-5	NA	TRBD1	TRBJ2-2	TGTGCCAGCAGTAGCACGACAGGGGACACCGGGGAGCTGTTTTTT	CASSSTTGDTGELFF
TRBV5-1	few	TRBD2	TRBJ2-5	TGCGCCAGCAGCTCAGGACTAGCGGGGGGATCTCGAAAGACCCAGTACTTC	CASSSGLAGGSRKTQYF
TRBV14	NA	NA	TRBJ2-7	TGTGCCAGCAGCCAAGACCTCGGGACACCCTCCTACGAGCAGTACTTC	CASSQDLGTPSYEQYF
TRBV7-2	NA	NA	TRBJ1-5	TGTGCCAGCAGCTTAGCGGGAGGTGGCAATCAGCCCCAGCATTTT	CASSLAGGGNQPQHF
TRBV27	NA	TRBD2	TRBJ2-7	TGTGCCAGCAGTTTAGGGGCGGGAGGGCCATACGAGCAGTACTTC	CASSLGAGGPYEQYF
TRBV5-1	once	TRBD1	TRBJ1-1	TGCGCCAGCAGCCCGGGACAGGGATTCACTGAAGCTTTCTTT	CASSPGQGFTEAFF
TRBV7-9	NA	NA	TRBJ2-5	TGTGCCAGCAGCTCCGGGGGGCCAGGTGGGACCCAGTACTTC	CASSSGGPGGTQYF
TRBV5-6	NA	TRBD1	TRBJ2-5	TGTGCCAGCACTCGGGTAGGGGGCCCCGAGACCCAGTACTTC	CASTRVGGPETQYF
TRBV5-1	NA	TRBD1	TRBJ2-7	TGCGCCAGCAGCTCTCAGGGGGCCAGCTCCTACGAGCAGTACTTC	CASSSQGASSYEQYF
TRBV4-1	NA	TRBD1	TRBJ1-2	TGCGCCAGCAGCCAAAGCAGGGGGCGATCGGATGGCTACACCTTC	CASSQSRGRSDGYTF
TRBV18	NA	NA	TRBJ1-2	TGTGCCAGCTCATCATCCGGGACAAACTATGGCTACACCTTC	CASSSSGTNYGYTF
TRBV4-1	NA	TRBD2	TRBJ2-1	TGCGCCAGCAGCCGAATCCTCCTAGCGGGGCCTGCCTACAATGAGCAGTTCTTC	CASSRILLAGPAYNEQFF
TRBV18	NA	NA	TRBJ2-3	TGTGCCAGCACGCTTCCGGGGAGCACAGATACGCAGTATTTT	CASTLPGSTDTQYF
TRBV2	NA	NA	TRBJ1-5	TGTGCCAGCAGTGCGGGACATAGCAATCAGCCCCAGCATTTT	CASSAGHSNQPQHF
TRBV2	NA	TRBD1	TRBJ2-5	TGTGCCAGCACCCGACAGGGGTTGCGATTGGAGACCCAGTACTTC	CASTRQGLRLETQYF